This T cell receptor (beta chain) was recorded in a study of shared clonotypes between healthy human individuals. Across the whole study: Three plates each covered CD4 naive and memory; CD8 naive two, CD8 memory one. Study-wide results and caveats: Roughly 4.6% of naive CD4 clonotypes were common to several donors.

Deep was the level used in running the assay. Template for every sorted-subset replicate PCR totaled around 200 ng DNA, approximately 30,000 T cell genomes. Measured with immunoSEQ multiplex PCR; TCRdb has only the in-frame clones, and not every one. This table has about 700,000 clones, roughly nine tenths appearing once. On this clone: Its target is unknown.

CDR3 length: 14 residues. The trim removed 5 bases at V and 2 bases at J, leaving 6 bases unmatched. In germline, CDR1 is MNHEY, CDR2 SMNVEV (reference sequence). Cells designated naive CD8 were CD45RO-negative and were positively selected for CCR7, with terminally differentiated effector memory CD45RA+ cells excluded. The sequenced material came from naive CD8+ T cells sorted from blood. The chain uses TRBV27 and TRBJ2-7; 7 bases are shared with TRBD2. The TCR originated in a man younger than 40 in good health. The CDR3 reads CASSPPTSTYEQYF. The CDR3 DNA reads TGTGCCAGCAGTCCCCCGACTAGCACCTACGAGCAGTACTTC.